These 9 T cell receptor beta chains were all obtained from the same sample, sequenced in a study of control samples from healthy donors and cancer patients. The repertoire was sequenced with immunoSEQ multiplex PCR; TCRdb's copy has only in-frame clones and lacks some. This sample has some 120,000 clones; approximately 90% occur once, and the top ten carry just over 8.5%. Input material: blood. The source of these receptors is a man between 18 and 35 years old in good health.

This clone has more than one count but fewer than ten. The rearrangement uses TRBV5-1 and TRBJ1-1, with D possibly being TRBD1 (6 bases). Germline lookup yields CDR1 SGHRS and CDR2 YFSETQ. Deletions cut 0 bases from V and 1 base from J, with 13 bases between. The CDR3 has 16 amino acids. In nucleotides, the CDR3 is TGCGCCAGCAGCTTGGCCCCAGGGACAACGAACACTGAAGCTTTCTTT. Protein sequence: CASSLAPGTTNTEAFF.

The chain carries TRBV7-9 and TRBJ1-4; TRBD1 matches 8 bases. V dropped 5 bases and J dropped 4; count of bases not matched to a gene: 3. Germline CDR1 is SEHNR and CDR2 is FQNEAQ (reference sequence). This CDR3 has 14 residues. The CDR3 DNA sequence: TGTGCCAGCAGCAGGACAGGGAGTAATGAAAAACTGTTTTTT. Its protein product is CASSRTGSNEKLFF. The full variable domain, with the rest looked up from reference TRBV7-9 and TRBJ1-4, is DTGVSQNPRHKITKRGQNVTFRCDPISEHNRLYWYRQTLGQGPEFLTYFQNEAQLEKSRLLSDRFSAERPKGSFSTLEIQRTEQGDSAMYLCASSRTGSNEKLFFGSGTQLSVL.

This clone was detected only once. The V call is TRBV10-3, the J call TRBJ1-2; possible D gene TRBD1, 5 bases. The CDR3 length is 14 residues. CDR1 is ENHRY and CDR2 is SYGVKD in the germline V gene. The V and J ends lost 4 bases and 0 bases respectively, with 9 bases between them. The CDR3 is CAISVAGTNYGYTF. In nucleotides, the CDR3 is TGTGCCATCAGTGTGGCAGGGACTAACTATGGCTACACCTTC.

This chain's CDR3 is CASSSNPGANQPQHF. The CDR3 DNA sequence: TGTGCCAGTAGTAGCAATCCAGGGGCTAATCAGCCCCAGCATTTT. This chain joins TRBV19 and TRBJ1-5, with a tentative D call TRBD1 (6 bases). Trimming cost V 4 bases and J 4 bases, with 14 bases left between them. The CDR3 has 15 amino acids. Germline V lookup: CDR1 LNHDA, CDR2 SQIVND (reference sequence).

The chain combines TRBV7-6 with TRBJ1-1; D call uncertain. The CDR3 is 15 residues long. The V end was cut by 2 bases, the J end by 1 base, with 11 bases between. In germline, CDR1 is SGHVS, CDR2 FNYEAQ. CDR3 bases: TGTGCCAGCAGCTTACTCCTCGCGGGGAACACTGAAGCTTTCTTT. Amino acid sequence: CASSLLLAGNTEAFF.

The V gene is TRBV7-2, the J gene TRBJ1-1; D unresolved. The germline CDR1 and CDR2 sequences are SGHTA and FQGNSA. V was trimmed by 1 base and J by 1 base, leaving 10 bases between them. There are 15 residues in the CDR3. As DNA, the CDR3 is TGTGCCAGCAGCTTAGGTTTACAATCGAACACTGAAGCTTTCTTT. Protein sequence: CASSLGLQSNTEAFF.

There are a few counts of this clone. DNA of the CDR3: TGTGCCAGCAGCCAAGATTCTTATCCCGGGTTGGGCACTGAAGCTTTCTTT. Translation: CASSQDSYPGLGTEAFF. The genes are TRBV3-1 (or the pseudogene TRBV3-2) and TRBJ1-1; D gene uncertain. The CDR3 covers 17 residues. V lost 0 bases, J lost 4 bases, and 18 bases lay in between. Germline values: CDR1 LGHDT, CDR2 YNNKEL (reference sequence).

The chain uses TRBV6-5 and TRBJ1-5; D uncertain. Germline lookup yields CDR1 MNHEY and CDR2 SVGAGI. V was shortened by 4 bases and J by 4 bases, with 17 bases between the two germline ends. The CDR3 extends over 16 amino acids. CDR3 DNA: TGTGCCAGCAGTTCCTACAGAGAGGTAGGGAATCAGCCCCAGCATTTT. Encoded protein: CASSSYREVGNQPQHF.

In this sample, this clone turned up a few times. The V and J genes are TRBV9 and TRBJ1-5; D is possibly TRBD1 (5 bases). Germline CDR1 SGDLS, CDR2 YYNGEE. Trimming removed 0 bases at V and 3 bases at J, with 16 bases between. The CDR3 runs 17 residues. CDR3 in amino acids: CASSVGENGGPNQPQHF. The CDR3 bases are TGTGCCAGCAGCGTAGGCGAGAATGGGGGACCCAATCAGCCCCAGCATTTT.